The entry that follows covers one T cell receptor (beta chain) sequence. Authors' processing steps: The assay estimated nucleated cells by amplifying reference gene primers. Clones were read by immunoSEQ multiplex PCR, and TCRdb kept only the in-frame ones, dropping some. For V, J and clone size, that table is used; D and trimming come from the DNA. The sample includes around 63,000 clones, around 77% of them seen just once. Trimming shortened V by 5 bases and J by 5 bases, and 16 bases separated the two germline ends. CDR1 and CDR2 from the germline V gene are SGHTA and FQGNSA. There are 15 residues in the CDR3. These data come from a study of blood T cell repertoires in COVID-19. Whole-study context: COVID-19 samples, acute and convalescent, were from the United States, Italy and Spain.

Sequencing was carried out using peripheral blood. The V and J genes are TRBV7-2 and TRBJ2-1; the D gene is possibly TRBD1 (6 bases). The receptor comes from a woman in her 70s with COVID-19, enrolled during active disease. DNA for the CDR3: TGTGCCAGCAGCCCCCGACCTAGGACAGACAATGAGCAGTTCTTC. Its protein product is CASSPRPRTDNEQFF.